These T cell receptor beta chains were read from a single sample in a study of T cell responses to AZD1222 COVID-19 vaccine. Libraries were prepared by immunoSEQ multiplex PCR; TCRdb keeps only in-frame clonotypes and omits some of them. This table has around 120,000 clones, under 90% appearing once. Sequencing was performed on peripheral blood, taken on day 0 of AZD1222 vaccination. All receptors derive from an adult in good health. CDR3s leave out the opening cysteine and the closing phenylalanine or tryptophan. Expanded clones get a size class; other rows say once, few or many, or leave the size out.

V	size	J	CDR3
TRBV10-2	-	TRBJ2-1	ASSEPGGPYNEQF
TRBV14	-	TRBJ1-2	ASSQDHRDLYGYT
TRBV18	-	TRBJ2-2	ASSPRDSANTGELF
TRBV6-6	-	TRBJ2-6	ASSGQGLGANVLT
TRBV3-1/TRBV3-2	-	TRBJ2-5	ASSPSSTQETQY
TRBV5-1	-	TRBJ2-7	ASSLGQGTSEQY
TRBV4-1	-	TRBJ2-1	ASSQDVAGSRGEQF
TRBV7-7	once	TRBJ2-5	ASSSGNRETQY
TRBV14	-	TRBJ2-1	ASSQVRRSSSYNEQF
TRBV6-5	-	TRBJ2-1	ASSYSRTGSNEQF
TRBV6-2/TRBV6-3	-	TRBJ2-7	ASSSGHTRSYEQY
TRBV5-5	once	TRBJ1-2	ASSLFLNYGYT
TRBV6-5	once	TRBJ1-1	ASSTPPGSNTEAF
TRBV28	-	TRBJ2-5	ASSLFGGPETQY
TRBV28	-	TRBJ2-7	ASSPIQGLSYEQY
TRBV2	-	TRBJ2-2	ASRDPNTGELF
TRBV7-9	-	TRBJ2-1	ASPVPGDNEQF
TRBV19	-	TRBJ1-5	ASSMGAQGSNQPQH
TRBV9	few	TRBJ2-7	ASSPGQGLSYEQY
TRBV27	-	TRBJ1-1	ASSLQGTTEAF
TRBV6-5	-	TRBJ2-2	ASTLSSSGELF
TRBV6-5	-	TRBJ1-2	ASRTTAGALNGYT
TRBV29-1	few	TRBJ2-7	SASGIGQEQY
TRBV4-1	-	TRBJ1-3	ASTQTLRGRSDGNTIY
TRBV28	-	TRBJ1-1	ASSPNTGDTEAF
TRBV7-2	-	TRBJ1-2	ASSLQEDYGYT
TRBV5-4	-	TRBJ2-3	ASSFITDTQY
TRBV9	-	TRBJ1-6	ASSAQGAGNSPLH
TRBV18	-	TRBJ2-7	ASSPTPRAEQY
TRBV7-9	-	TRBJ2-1	ASSLVTSGRSNEQF
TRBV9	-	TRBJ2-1	ASSGGTGGGHEQF
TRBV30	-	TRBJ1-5	AWSATGISNQPQH
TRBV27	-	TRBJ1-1	ASSLSGTGAEAF
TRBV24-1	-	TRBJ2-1	ATSLAGGLDEQF
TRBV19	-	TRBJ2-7	ASSIVGDTSYEQY
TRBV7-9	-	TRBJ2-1	ASSPSGSSYNEQF
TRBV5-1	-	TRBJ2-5	ASSLSFSGGQETQY
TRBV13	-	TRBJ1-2	ASSFLGYGYT
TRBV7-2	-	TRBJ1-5	ASSPGTGENQPQH
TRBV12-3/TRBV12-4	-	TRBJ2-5	ASSSAGRETQY
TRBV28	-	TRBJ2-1	ASSGGSEPYNEQF
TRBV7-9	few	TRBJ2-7	ASSLRGTGGNEQY
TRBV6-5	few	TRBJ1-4	ASTSTQGGDEKLF
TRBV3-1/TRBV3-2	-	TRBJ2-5	ASSQGAGYETQY
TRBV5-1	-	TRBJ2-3	ASSLTVADTQY
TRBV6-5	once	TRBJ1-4	ASSYSGTDYEKLF
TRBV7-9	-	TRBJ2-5	ASSRAGEETQY
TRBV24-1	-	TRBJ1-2	ATSDPGQGGYGYT
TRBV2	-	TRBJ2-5	ASRANGGQGVKETQY
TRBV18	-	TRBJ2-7	ASSPGSGGGGSSYEQY
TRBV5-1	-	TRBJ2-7	ASSPWTGGSYEQY
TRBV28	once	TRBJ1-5	ASSLSGYNQPQH